Shown below are 25 T cell receptor beta chains from a single sample sequenced in a study of T cell repertoires in cytomegalovirus infection. TCRdb ran MiXCR on the reads and lists one entry per CDR3 protein. The data show around 530,000 distinct CDR3 sequences, with approximately 25% seen just once and around 13% held by the top ten. The sequencing input was PBMCs. The source is a human donor in good health (CMV status not recorded). Some clones in this sample may be carry-over from other donors' samples.

This clonotype has ten or more counts. The rearrangement joins TRBV7-2 to TRBJ1-4, with a possible D match to TRBD1 (6 bases). CDR3 length: 16 residues. From germline, CDR1 is SGHTA and CDR2 FQGNSA. The V end lost 1 base, the J end lost 2 bases, and 11 bases lay between the germline ends. DNA for the CDR3: TGTGCCAGCAGCTTAGGGGGGGGGCGGACTAATGAAAAACTGTTTTTT. Its protein product is CASSLGGGRTNEKLFF.

This clonotype was counted many times. The chain recombines TRBV7-8 with TRBJ2-1; D is ambiguous. Germline CDR1 and CDR2: SGHVS and FQNEAQ. The length of the CDR3 is 16 residues. The germline V and J ends were trimmed by 5 bases and 0 bases, with 14 bases remaining between them. CDR3 sequence reads: CASSVIPRTSYNEQFF. The CDR3 coding sequence is TGTGCCAGCAGCGTTATCCCTCGGACCTCCTACAATGAGCAGTTCTTC.

Many counts were recorded for this clonotype. J is TRBJ2-5 and V is TRBV12-3 or TRBV12-4; the match to TRBD2 covers 12 bases. The J segment lost 2 bases and the V segment lost 5 bases, leaving 9 bases of the junction unmatched. The CDR3 runs to 17 residues. This chain's CDR3 is CASSPPRLAGDQETQYF. CDR3 DNA: TGTGCCAGCAGTCCTCCCCGACTAGCGGGAGATCAAGAGACCCAGTACTTC.

This clonotype was recorded once. CDR3 loop: CASSGRDRPYEQYF. The DNA for the CDR3 is TGTGCCAGCAGCGGACGGGACCGACCCTACGAGCAGTACTTC. The rearrangement links TRBV4-2 to TRBJ2-7; D may match TRBD1 or TRBD2 (5 bases each). Germline V gene data show CDR1 as LGHNA and CDR2 as YNFKEQ. Between the trimmed V and J ends, which lost 5 bases and 2 bases, there was a span of 13 bases. The CDR3 loop spans 14 amino acids.

This chain uses TRBV19 with TRBJ2-1, with 7 bases lining up with TRBD1. The V gene's germline CDR1 is LNHDA and CDR2 SQIVND (reference sequence). J lost 0 bases, V lost 7 bases, and 9 bases had no gene match. CDR3 length equals 16 residues. The CDR3 protein is CASNPRDSYSYNEQFF. The DNA of the CDR3 is TGTGCCAGTAATCCAAGGGACAGCTACTCCTACAATGAGCAGTTCTTC.

This clonotype was detected many times. The V gene is TRBV12-3 or TRBV12-4, the J gene TRBJ1-2; D possibly corresponds to TRBD1 (5 bases). The V end lost 7 bases, the J end lost 4 bases, and 22 bases lay between the germline ends. CDR3 size: 16 residues. CDR3: CASIDSLGAWFYGYTF. Here the CDR3 DNA reads TGTGCCAGCATAGACTCCCTCGGGGCCTGGTTCTATGGCTACACCTTC.

This clonotype was counted once. The chain is built from TRBV2 and TRBJ1-5; possibly TRBD1 for D (6 bases). V lost 4 bases and J 2 bases, leaving 12 bases between the germline ends. Germline assignment: CDR1 SNHLY and CDR2 FYNNEI. This CDR3 is built from 15 residues. The DNA for the CDR3 is TGTGCCAGCAGTGTTGGGGGCCTGGGCAATCAGCCCCAGCATTTT. Its translation is CASSVGGLGNQPQHF.

V gene TRBV28 combines with J gene TRBJ1-6; D remains unclear. V was shortened by 6 bases and J by 4 bases, with 7 bases between the two germline ends. Germline CDR1 is MDHEN and CDR2 is SYDVKM. The length of the CDR3 is 13 residues. The CDR3 reads CASSRQYNSPLHF. The CDR3 coding sequence is TGTGCCAGCAGCCGGCAGTATAATTCACCCCTCCACTTT.

This chain joins TRBV7-4 and TRBJ1-2, with a weak D call TRBD1 (6 bases). The V and J ends lost 6 bases and 6 bases respectively, with 17 bases between them. Germline assignment: CDR1 SGHVT and CDR2 SQSDAQ. The CDR3 has 14 amino acids. In DNA, the CDR3 is TGTGCCAGCAGTTACGCAGGGGTACGGAATGGCTACACCTTC. This codes for CASSYAGVRNGYTF.

The J gene is TRBJ2-2, the V gene TRBV30; D is possibly TRBD2 (5 bases). The CDR3 sequence is 14 residues long. Germline CDR1 and CDR2: GTSNPN and SVGIG (reference sequence). V was cut by 2 bases and J by 1 base, with 8 bases left in between. DNA for the CDR3: TGTGCCTGGAGTAGAGGAGGGAACACCGGGGAGCTGTTTTTT. Residues: CAWSRGGNTGELFF.

This clonotype has more than one count but fewer than ten. CDR3 bases: TGTGCCAGCAGTTACTCGACAGGAGGGGATACGCAGTATTTT. Protein product: CASSYSTGGDTQYF. This chain uses TRBV6-2 or TRBV6-3 with TRBJ2-3; possibly TRBD1 or TRBD2 for D (6 bases each). The CDR3 spans 14 residues. CDR1 and CDR2 (germline): MNHEY, SVGEGT. The ends were cut back, 0 bases at V and 6 bases at J, with 10 bases in the middle.

The table lists this clonotype with a count of one. The chain employs TRBV9 and TRBJ2-5; D unclear. The CDR3 consists of 15 residues. Trimming took 0 bases from V and 2 from J, leaving 11 bases between them. CDR1 SGDLS and CDR2 YYNGEE come from the germline V gene. CDR3: CASSVGWQVQETQYF. CDR3 coding DNA: TGTGCCAGCAGCGTAGGTTGGCAGGTTCAAGAGACCCAGTACTTC.

This clonotype was detected many times. V usage is TRBV7-9 and J usage is TRBJ2-7; TRBD1 matches at 9 bases. The CDR3 is 14 amino acids. V trimming: 4 bases; J trimming: 5 bases; junction bases outside the gene matches: 6. Germline V gives CDR1 SEHNR, CDR2 FQNEAQ (reference sequence). The CDR3 reads CASSWDRDIDEQYV. DNA for the CDR3: TGTGCCAGCAGCTGGGACAGGGACATCGACGAGCAGTACGTC.

The chain carries TRBV7-9 and TRBJ1-1; tentatively, D is TRBD1 (5 bases). The germline gives CDR1 SEHNR, CDR2 FQNEAQ (reference sequence). CDR3 length equals 16 residues. V lost 3 bases to trimming and J lost 5 bases, with 19 bases between them. CDR3 region: CASSFGLQRGPTEAFF. The CDR3, as DNA: TGTGCCAGCAGCTTCGGCCTCCAGAGGGGACCAACTGAAGCTTTCTTT. The full variable domain, in which reference TRBV7-9 and TRBJ1-1 provide the parts outside the CDR3, is DTGVSQNPRHKITKRGQNVTFRCDPISEHNRLYWYRQTLGQGPEFLTYFQNEAQLEKSRLLSDRFSAERPKGSFSTLEIQRTEQGDSAMYLCASSFGLQRGPTEAFFGQGTRLTVV.

In this sample, this clonotype turned up many times. The V gene is TRBV6-4, the J gene TRBJ2-1, with 8 bases fitting TRBD2. In germline, CDR1 is MRHNA, CDR2 SNTAGT. V was pared by 2 bases and J by 0 bases, with 0 bases of the junction left unmatched. This CDR3 is 15 amino acids long. In nucleotides, the CDR3 is TGTGCCAGCAGTGACACTAGCGGCTCCTACAATGAGCAGTTCTTC. Its protein product is CASSDTSGSYNEQFF.

The V and J genes are TRBV28 and TRBJ1-1; 8 bases match TRBD1. The germline gives CDR1 MDHEN, CDR2 SYDVKM. The V segment lost 4 bases and the J segment 1 base; nucleotides outside the gene matches: 11. The CDR3 consists of 17 residues. CDR3 in DNA: TGTGCCAGCAGTTCCTCTATAGGACAGGGTCCGAACACTGAAGCTTTCTTT. This sequence encodes CASSSSIGQGPNTEAFF.

The V gene is TRBV11-2, the J gene TRBJ1-6, with 8 positions matching TRBD1. CDR1 SGHAT and CDR2 FQNNGV come from the germline V gene. V shed 1 base and J 9 bases; nucleotides not matched to a gene: 5. The CDR3 sequence is 15 residues long. The CDR3 nucleotides are TGTGCCAGCAGCTTAGTGGCAGGGGGCTTTTCACCCCTCCACTTT. Its protein is CASSLVAGGFSPLHF.

The sample holds many counts of this clonotype. The chain links TRBV7-8 to TRBJ2-3; the match to TRBD2 covers 14 bases. The CDR3 totals 16 residues. Losses at the gene ends were 5 bases for V and 5 bases for J; bases not matched to a gene: 6. Germline V gene lookup returns CDR1 SGHVS and CDR2 FQNEAQ. The CDR3 DNA sequence: TGTGCCAGCAGCGTGGGACTAGCGGGAGCTGGAGATACGCAGTATTTT. It codes for CASSVGLAGAGDTQYF.

V and J are TRBV9 and TRBJ2-5, with a weak D call TRBD2 (6 bases). Per germline, CDR1 SGDLS and CDR2 YYNGEE. Trimming removed 0 bases from V and 2 bases from J, with 11 bases in between. The CDR3 is 15 amino acids. Written as DNA, the CDR3 is TGTGCCAGCAGCGTAGGCCTAGCGATACAAGAGACCCAGTACTTC. It codes for CASSVGLAIQETQYF.

The chain employs TRBV7-2 and TRBJ2-1, with D perhaps TRBD2 (5 bases). The CDR3 is 16 amino acids. V lost 5 bases to trimming and J lost 3 bases, with 17 bases between them. Germline values: CDR1 SGHTA, CDR2 FQGNSA. CDR3 region: CASSGLGLENYNEQFF. The DNA of the CDR3 is TGTGCCAGCAGCGGACTTGGACTTGAGAACTACAATGAGCAGTTCTTC.

This clonotype was seen a few times. The chain combines TRBV7-9 with TRBJ1-5; D possibly corresponds to TRBD1 (5 bases). The CDR3 has 17 amino acids. V shed 2 bases and J shed 6 bases, with 20 bases lying between them. Germline V CDR1 and CDR2: SEHNR, FQNEAQ (reference sequence). CDR3 sequence (DNA): TGTGCCAGCAGCTTAATTGTTTCACCGAATAGGGGTCAGCCCCAGCATTTT. This translates into CASSLIVSPNRGQPQHF.

The CDR3 protein is CASSLGQNQETQYF. For the CDR3, the DNA is TGTGCCAGCAGTTTAGGACAGAACCAAGAGACCCAGTACTTC. The chain carries TRBV12-3 or TRBV12-4 and TRBJ2-5, with D possibly matching TRBD1 (5 bases). The CDR3 is made up of 14 amino acids. The V end was cut by 1 base, the J end by 0 bases, with 6 bases between.

This clonotype was counted only a few times. The chain has TRBV7-9 and TRBJ2-5; no clear D gene. The CDR3 runs to 12 residues. Germline CDR1 SEHNR, CDR2 FQNEAQ (reference sequence). With 10 bases removed from V and 3 bases from J, the gap between germline ends came to 12 bases. The CDR3 bases are TGTGCCAAACCCGGGCAAAAAGAGACCCAGTACTTC. Amino acids: CAKPGQKETQYF.

CDR3 sequence (DNA): TGTGCCAGCAGCGTGGGGACAGGGGGTTTCGATGAGCAGTTCTTC. As protein: CASSVGTGGFDEQFF. V gene TRBV28 combines with J gene TRBJ2-1; 11 bases map to TRBD1. CDR1 is MDHEN, CDR2 SYDVKM, per germline. The J segment lost 8 bases and the V segment lost 6 bases, leaving 9 bases of the junction unmatched. This CDR3 contains 15 residues.

The V call is TRBV12-5, the J call TRBJ1-1, with a possible D match to TRBD1 (5 bases). CDR3 length: 13 amino acids. CDR1 and CDR2 (germline): LGHNT, FRNRAP. The V end lost 4 bases, the J end lost 3 bases, and 9 bases lay between the germline ends. In nucleotides, the CDR3 is TGTGCTAGTGGTTCCACAGGAGACACTGAAGCTTTCTTT. Protein product: CASGSTGDTEAFF.